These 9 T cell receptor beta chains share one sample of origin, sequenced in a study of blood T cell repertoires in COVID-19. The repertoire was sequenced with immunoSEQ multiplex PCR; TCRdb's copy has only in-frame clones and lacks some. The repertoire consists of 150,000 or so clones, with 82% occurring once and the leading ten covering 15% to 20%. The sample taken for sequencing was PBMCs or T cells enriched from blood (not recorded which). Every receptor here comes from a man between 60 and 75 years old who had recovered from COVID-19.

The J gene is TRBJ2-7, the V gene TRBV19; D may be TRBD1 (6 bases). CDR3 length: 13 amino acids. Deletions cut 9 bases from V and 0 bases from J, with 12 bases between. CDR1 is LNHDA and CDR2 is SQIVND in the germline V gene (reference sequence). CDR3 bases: TGTGCCAGCCTTGACAGGTACTCCTACGAGCAGTACTTC. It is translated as CASLDRYSYEQYF.

The chain's CDR3 is CASSQKGDGYGYTF. The CDR3 bases are TGTGCCAGCAGCCAAAAGGGGGACGGCTATGGCTACACCTTC. The chain carries TRBV3-1 (or the pseudogene TRBV3-2) and TRBJ1-2, with TRBD1 as a possible D gene (6 bases). The CDR3 is made up of 14 amino acids. Germline assignment: CDR1 LGHDT and CDR2 YNNKEL (reference sequence). V was cut by 2 bases and J by 4 bases, with 11 bases left in between.

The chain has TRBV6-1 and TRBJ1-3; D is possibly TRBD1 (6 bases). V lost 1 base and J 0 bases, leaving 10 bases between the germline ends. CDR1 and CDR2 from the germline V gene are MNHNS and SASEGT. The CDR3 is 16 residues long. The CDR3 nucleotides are TGTGCCAGCAGTGAAGTGGGGGGGGCCTCTGGAAACACCATATATTTT. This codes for CASSEVGGASGNTIYF.

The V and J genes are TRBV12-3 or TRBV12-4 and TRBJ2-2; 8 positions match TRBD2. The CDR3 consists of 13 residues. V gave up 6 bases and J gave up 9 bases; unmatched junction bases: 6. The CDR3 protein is CASRLNSGRELFF. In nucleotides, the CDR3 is TGTGCCAGCAGGCTGAATAGCGGGAGGGAGCTGTTTTTT.

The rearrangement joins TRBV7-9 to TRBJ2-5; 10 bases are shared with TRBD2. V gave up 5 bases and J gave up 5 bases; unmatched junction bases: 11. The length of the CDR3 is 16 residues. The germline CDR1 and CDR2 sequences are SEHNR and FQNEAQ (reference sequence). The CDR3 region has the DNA TGTGCCAGCAGCGCCCGAACTAGCGGGGTACGGGAGACCCAGTACTTC. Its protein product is CASSARTSGVRETQYF.

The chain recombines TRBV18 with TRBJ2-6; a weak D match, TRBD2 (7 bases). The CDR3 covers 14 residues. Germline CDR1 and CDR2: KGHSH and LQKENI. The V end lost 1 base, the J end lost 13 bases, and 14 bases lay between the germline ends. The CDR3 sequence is CASSPQGGAGVLTF. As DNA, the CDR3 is TGTGCCAGCTCACCACAAGGGGGGGCCGGTGTCCTGACTTTC.

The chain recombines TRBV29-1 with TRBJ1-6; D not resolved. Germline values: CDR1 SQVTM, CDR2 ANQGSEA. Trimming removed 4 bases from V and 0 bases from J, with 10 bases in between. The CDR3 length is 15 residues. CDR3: CSVGRESSYNSPLHF. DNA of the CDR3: TGCAGCGTTGGCCGAGAGAGCTCCTATAATTCACCCCTCCACTTT.

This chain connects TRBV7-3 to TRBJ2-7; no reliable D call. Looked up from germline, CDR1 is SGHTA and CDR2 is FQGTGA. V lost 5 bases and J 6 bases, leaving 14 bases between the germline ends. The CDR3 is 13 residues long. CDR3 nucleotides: TGTGCCAGCAGCCCCCGGTTTGGTGGCGAGCAGTACTTC. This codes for CASSPRFGGEQYF.

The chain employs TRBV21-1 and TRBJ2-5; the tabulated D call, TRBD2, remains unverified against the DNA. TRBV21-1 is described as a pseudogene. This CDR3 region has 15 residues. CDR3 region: CASSKTSGRSETQYF. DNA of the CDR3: TGTGCCAGCAGCAAAACTAGCGGGAGGTCTGAGACCCAGTACTTC.